The entry below describes one T cell receptor beta chain. The antigen is unknown. The CDR3 runs 16 residues. The sample originates from a study of CXCR3-negative and CXCR3-positive naive CD8 T cells. Broader study findings: For CXCR3-positive naive cells, TRB CDR3s were more hydrophobic than those of CXCR3-negative naive cells. Sequencing showed both naive subsets with comparably high diversity, and memory CD8+ cells much lower.

Researchers prepared the TRB cDNA libraries using 5' RACE with UMI labels. TCRdb re-called the 5' RACE reads; one entry per CDR3 protein, DNA not given. The data include 50,000 to 75,000 distinct CDR3 sequences; the top ten clones carry more than 4%. The genes are TRBV12-3 or TRBV12-4 and TRBJ2-5; the TRBD2 assignment by TCRdb is unverifiable without DNA. Sample: naive CXCR3- CD8+ T cells from blood. Subset defined: CD45RO-CCR7+CD27+CD95- naive CD8+ T cells lacking CXCR3 (TNR3-). This sequence originates from a human donor in good health. Some clones in this sample may be carry-over from other donors' samples. CDR3 sequence: CASSSTFSGGQETQYF.